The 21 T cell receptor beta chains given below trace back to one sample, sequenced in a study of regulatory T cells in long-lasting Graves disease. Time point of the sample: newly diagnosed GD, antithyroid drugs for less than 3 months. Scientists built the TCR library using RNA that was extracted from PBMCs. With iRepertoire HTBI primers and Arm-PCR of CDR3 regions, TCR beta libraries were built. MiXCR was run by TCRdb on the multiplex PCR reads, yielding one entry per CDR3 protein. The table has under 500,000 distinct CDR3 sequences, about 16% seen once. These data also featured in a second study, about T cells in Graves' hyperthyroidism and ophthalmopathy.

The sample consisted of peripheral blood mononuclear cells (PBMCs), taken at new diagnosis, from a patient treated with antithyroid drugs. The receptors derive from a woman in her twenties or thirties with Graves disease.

The CDR3 is CASSLSGTSGSGTYEQYF. The CDR3 nucleotides read TGTGCCAGCAGCTTATCCGGGACTAGCGGGAGTGGGACCTACGAGCAGTACTTC. The chain combines TRBV11-3 with TRBJ2-7, with 14 bases aligning to TRBD2. CDR1 SGHNT and CDR2 YENEEA come from the germline V gene. V trimming: 2 bases; J trimming: 2 bases; junction bases outside the gene matches: 8. This CDR3 spans 18 amino acids.

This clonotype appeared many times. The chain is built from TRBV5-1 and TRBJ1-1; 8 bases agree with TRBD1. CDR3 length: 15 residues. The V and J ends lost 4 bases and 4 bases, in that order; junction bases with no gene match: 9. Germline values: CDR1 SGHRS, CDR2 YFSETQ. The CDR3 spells CASSLTQGAVTEAFF. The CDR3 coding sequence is TGCGCCAGCAGCCTAACCCAGGGGGCTGTCACTGAAGCTTTCTTT.

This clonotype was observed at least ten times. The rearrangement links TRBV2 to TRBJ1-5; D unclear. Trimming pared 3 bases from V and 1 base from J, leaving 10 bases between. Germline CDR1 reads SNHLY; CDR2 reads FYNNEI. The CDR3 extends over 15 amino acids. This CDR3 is CASSDGKTSNQPQHF. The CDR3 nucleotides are TGTGCCAGCAGTGATGGCAAGACAAGCAATCAGCCCCAGCATTTT.

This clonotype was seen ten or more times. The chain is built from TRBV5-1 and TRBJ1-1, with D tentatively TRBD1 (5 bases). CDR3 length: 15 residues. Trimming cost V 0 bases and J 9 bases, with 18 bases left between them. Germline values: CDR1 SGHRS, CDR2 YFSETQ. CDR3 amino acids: CASSLGDHTEGKAFF. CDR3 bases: TGCGCCAGCAGCTTGGGGGACCACACCGAGGGGAAAGCTTTCTTT.

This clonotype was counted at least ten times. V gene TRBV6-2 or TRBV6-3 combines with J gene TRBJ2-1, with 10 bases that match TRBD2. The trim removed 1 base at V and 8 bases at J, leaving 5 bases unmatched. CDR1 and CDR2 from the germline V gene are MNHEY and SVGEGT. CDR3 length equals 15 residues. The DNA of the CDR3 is TGTGCCAGCAGTTACTGGCTAGCGGGAGTTTATGAGCAGTTCTTC. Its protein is CASSYWLAGVYEQFF.

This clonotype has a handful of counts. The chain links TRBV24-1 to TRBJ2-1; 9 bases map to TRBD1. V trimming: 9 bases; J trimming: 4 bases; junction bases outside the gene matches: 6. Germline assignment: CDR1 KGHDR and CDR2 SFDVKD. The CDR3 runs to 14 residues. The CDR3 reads CATPGTGIYNEQFF. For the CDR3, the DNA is TGTGCCACCCCCGGGACAGGGATTTACAATGAGCAGTTCTTC.

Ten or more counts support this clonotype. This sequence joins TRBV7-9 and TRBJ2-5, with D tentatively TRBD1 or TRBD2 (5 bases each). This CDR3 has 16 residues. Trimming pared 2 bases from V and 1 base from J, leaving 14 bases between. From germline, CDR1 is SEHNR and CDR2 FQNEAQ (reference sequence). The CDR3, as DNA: TGTGCCAGCAGCTTACGCCGAGGGGCGGCCCAAGAGACCCAGTACTTC. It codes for CASSLRRGAAQETQYF. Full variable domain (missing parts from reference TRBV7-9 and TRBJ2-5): DTGVSQNPRHKITKRGQNVTFRCDPISEHNRLYWYRQTLGQGPEFLTYFQNEAQLEKSRLLSDRFSAERPKGSFSTLEIQRTEQGDSAMYLCASSLRRGAAQETQYFGPGTRLLVL.

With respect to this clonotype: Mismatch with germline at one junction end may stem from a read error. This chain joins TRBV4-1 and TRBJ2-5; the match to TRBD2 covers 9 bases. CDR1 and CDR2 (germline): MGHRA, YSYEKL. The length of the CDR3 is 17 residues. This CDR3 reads CASSQEWAGGGQETPYF. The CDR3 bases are TGTGCCAGCAGCCAAGAATGGGCGGGAGGGGGCCAAGAGACCCCGTACTTC.

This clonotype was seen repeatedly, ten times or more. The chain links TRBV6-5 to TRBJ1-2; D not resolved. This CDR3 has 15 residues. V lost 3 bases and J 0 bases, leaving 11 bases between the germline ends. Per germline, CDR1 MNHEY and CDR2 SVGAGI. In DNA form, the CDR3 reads TGTGCCAGCAGTTATCAACCGATAGCTAACTATGGCTACACCTTC. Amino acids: CASSYQPIANYGYTF.

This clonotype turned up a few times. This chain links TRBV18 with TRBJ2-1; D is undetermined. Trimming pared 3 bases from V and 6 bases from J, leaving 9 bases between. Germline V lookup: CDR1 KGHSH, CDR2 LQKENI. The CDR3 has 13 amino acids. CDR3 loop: CASSPARSNEQFF. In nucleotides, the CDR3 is TGTGCCAGCTCACCCGCCAGGAGCAATGAGCAGTTCTTC.

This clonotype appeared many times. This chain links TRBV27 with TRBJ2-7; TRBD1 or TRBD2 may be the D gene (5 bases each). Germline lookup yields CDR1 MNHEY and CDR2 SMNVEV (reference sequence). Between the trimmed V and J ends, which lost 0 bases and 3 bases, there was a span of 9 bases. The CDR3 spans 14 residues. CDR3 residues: CASSLSGRIYEQYF. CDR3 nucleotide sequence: TGTGCCAGCAGTTTATCGGGACGGATCTACGAGCAGTACTTC.

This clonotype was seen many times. The CDR3 DNA reads TGTGCCAGTTACTCTAGCGGTTCCTACAATGAGCAGTTCTTC. This sequence encodes CASYSSGSYNEQFF. V is TRBV12-3 or TRBV12-4 and J is TRBJ2-1, with TRBD2 identical over 7 bases. This CDR3 region has 14 residues. The J segment lost 1 base and the V segment lost 9 bases, leaving 6 bases of the junction unmatched.

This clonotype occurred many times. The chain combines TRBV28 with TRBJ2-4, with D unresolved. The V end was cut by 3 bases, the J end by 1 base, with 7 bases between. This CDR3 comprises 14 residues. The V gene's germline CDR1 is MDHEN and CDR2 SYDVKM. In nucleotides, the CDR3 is TGTGCCAGCAGTTTTCAGGAGGCCAAAAACATTCAGTACTTC. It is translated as CASSFQEAKNIQYF.

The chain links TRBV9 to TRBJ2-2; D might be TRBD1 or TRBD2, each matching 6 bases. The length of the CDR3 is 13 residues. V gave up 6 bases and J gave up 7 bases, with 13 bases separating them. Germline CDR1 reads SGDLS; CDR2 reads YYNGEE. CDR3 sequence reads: CASMTGAGGELFF. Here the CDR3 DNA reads TGTGCCAGCATGACGGGGGCTGGCGGGGAGCTGTTTTTT.

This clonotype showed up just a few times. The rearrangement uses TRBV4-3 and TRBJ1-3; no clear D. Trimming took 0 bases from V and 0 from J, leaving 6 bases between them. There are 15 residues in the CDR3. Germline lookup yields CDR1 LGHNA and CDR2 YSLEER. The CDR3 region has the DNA TGCGCCAGCAGCCAAGATTCAACCTCTGGAAACACCATATATTTT. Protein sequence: CASSQDSTSGNTIYF.

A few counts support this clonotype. The CDR3 region is CASSLSVSDEQYF. The DNA for the CDR3 is TGTGCCAGCAGTTTAAGTGTGTCCGACGAGCAGTACTTC. The gene calls are TRBV27 and TRBJ2-7; D is undetermined. This CDR3 is 13 amino acids long. With 2 bases removed from V and 5 bases from J, the gap between germline ends came to 10 bases. Germline assignment: CDR1 MNHEY and CDR2 SMNVEV (reference sequence).

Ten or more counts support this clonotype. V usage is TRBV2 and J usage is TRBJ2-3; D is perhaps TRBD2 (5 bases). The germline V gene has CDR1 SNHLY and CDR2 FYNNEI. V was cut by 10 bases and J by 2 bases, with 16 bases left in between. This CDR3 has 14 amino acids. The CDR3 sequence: CANQGLGSTDTQYF. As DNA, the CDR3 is TGTGCCAACCAAGGACTCGGCTCCACAGATACGCAGTATTTT. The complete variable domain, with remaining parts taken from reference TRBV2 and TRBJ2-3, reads EPEVTQTPSHQVTQMGQEVILRCVPISNHLYFYWYRQILGQKVEFLVSFYNNEISEKSEIFDDQFSVERPDGSNFTLKIRSTKLEDSAMYFCANQGLGSTDTQYFGPGTRLTVL.

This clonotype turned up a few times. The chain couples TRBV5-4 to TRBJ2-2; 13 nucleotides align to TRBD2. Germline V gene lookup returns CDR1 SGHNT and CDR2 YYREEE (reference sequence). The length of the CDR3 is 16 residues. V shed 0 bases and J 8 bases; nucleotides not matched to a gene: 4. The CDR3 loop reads CASSLDGLAGAGELFF. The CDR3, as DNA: TGTGCCAGCAGCTTGGACGGACTAGCGGGAGCTGGGGAGCTGTTTTTT.

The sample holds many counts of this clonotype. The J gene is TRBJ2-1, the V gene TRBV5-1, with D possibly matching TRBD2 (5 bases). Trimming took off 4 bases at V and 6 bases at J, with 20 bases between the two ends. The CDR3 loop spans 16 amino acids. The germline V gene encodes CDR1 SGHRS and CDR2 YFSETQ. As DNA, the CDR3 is TGCGCCAGCAGCCTGTACGGGAAACCCGGCATCAATGAGCAGTTCTTC. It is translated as CASSLYGKPGINEQFF. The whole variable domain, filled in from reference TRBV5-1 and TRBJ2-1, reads KAGVTQTPRYLIKTRGQQVTLSCSPISGHRSVSWYQQTPGQGLQFLFEYFSETQRNKGNFPGRFSGRQFSNSRSEMNVSTLELGDSALYLCASSLYGKPGINEQFFGPGTRLTVL.

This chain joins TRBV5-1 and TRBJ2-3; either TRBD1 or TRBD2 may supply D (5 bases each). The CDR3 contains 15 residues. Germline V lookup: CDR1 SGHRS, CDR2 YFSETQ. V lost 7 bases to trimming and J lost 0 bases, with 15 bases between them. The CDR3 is CASRRTWGSTDTQYF. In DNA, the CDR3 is TGCGCCAGCCGGCGGACGTGGGGGAGCACAGATACGCAGTATTTT. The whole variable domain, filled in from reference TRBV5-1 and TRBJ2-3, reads KAGVTQTPRYLIKTRGQQVTLSCSPISGHRSVSWYQQTPGQGLQFLFEYFSETQRNKGNFPGRFSGRQFSNSRSEMNVSTLELGDSALYLCASRRTWGSTDTQYFGPGTRLTVL.

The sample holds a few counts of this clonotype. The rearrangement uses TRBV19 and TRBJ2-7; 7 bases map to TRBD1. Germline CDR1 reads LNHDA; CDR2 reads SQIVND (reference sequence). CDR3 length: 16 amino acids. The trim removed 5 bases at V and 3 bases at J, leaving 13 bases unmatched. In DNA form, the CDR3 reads TGTGCCAGTAGTCCGCTGAGGGGGCCGGTAGGCTACGAGCAGTACTTC. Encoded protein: CASSPLRGPVGYEQYF. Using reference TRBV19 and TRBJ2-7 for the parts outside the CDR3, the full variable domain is DGGITQSPKYLFRKEGQNVTLSCEQNLNHDAMYWYRQDPGQGLRLIYYSQIVNDFQKGDIAEGYSVSREKKESFPLTVTSAQKNPTAFYLCASSPLRGPVGYEQYFGPGTRLTVT.